This entry lists 18 T cell receptor beta chains sequenced from one sample in a study of cytotoxic CD8 clonotypes in ibrutinib-treated CLL. Profiling relied on immunoSEQ multiplex PCR, and the TCRdb table lists in-frame clones only, not all of them. There are around 150,000 clones in the sample; roughly 88% occur only once, and roughly 3% lies in the top ten. Sequencing was performed on PBMCs, taken at disease progression, from a patient treated with ibrutinib. All receptors come from a human donor with chronic lymphocytic leukemia.

This clone has a handful of counts. This sequence joins TRBV19 and TRBJ1-2, with no clear D. V lost 1 base, J lost 5 bases, and 5 bases lay in between. The CDR3 totals 12 residues. CDR1 is LNHDA, CDR2 SQIVND, per germline (reference sequence). The DNA of the CDR3 is TGTGCCAGTAGTATAGTTGGGTATGGCTACACCTTC. This encodes CASSIVGYGYTF.

This clone has just one count. This sequence joins TRBV28 and TRBJ1-2; maybe TRBD1 (6 bases). From germline, CDR1 is MDHEN and CDR2 SYDVKM. The CDR3 covers 14 residues. Deletions cut 6 bases from V and 0 bases from J, with 11 bases between. CDR3 in amino acids: CASRPGHSNYGYTF. In DNA form, the CDR3 reads TGTGCCAGCAGACCGGGACACTCTAACTATGGCTACACCTTC.

The V call is TRBV19, the J call TRBJ2-1; D call uncertain. V was clipped by 5 bases and J by 2 bases, with 7 bases between them. Germline values: CDR1 LNHDA, CDR2 SQIVND (reference sequence). The CDR3 runs 13 residues. CDR3 in amino acids: CASSPLAYNEQFF. In DNA, the CDR3 is TGTGCCAGTAGTCCCTTAGCCTACAATGAGCAGTTCTTC. The variable domain in full, completed from reference TRBV19 and TRBJ2-1, reads DGGITQSPKYLFRKEGQNVTLSCEQNLNHDAMYWYRQDPGQGLRLIYYSQIVNDFQKGDIAEGYSVSREKKESFPLTVTSAQKNPTAFYLCASSPLAYNEQFFGPGTRLTVL.

The chain has TRBV6-1 and TRBJ1-1, with D perhaps TRBD1 (6 bases). V lost 0 bases and J lost 6, with 23 bases in between. This CDR3 comprises 18 residues. The germline V gene encodes CDR1 MNHNS and CDR2 SASEGT. The CDR3 DNA reads TGTGCCAGCAGTGAAGCAATCGTAGCAGGGGTTGATTTATCTGAAGCTTTCTTT. Protein: CASSEAIVAGVDLSEAFF.

The chain is built from TRBV6-1 and TRBJ1-1; D call uncertain. V was pared by 3 bases and J by 1 base, with 9 bases between. The germline V gene encodes CDR1 MNHNS and CDR2 SASEGT. The CDR3 length is 14 residues. DNA for the CDR3: TGTGCCAGCAGTGAGGGTCTGCCGAACACTGAAGCTTTCTTT. Its translation: CASSEGLPNTEAFF.

The rearrangement joins TRBV6-4 to TRBJ2-1, with 13 bases matching TRBD2. The CDR3 is made up of 15 amino acids. CDR1 MRHNA and CDR2 SNTAGT come from the germline V gene. V trimming: 6 bases; J trimming: 8 bases; junction bases outside the gene matches: 7. The CDR3 DNA reads TGTGCCAGCAGCAAGGGACTAGCGGGAAGGGATGAGCAGTTCTTC. Residues: CASSKGLAGRDEQFF.

The V call is TRBV11-2, the J call TRBJ2-1; 9 nucleotides align to TRBD1. The germline V gene encodes CDR1 SGHAT and CDR2 FQNNGV. V lost 4 bases, J lost 8 bases, and 9 bases stayed unmatched. The CDR3 covers 15 residues. The CDR3 DNA reads TGTGCCAGCAGCTCCCGGGGGACAGGGATCCATGAGCAGTTCTTC. This sequence encodes CASSSRGTGIHEQFF.

Only one count was recorded for this clone. The rearrangement joins TRBV5-8 to TRBJ2-4, with D unresolved. Trimming took 4 bases from V and 0 from J, leaving 14 bases between them. CDR1 is SGHTS and CDR2 is YDEGEE in the germline V gene. The CDR3 is 16 amino acids. In nucleotides, the CDR3 is TGTGCCAGCAGCGGAAGACTTGTACTAGCCAAAAACATTCAGTACTTC. Its protein product is CASSGRLVLAKNIQYF.

This clone occurred once. The chain joins TRBV19 to TRBJ2-7; 8 positions match TRBD1. CDR1 is LNHDA and CDR2 is SQIVND in the germline V gene (reference sequence). Germline trimming cut 3 bases from V and 3 bases from J; bases unmatched to any gene: 4. This CDR3 contains 14 residues. The CDR3: CASSIFDRGYEQYF. CDR3 coding DNA: TGTGCCAGTAGTATTTTCGACAGGGGCTACGAGCAGTACTTC.

This clone was seen a few times. The rearrangement links TRBV7-2 to TRBJ1-1; D ambiguous. The germline V gene encodes CDR1 SGHTA and CDR2 FQGNSA. This CDR3 has 13 amino acids. Trimming removed 2 bases from V and 0 bases from J, with 4 bases in between. As DNA, the CDR3 is TGTGCCAGCAGCTTAATGATGAACACTGAAGCTTTCTTT. It translates to CASSLMMNTEAFF.

V usage is TRBV19 and J usage is TRBJ2-1; D may be TRBD2 (6 bases). V dropped 5 bases and J dropped 7 bases, with 21 bases sitting between them. Germline V lookup: CDR1 LNHDA, CDR2 SQIVND (reference sequence). The CDR3 has 16 amino acids. CDR3 in DNA: TGTGCCAGTAGTTTAGGGTTGACGGGAGCTGGGAATGAGCAGTTCTTC. Translated, it gives CASSLGLTGAGNEQFF.

The chain carries TRBV5-4 and TRBJ2-3; tentatively, D is TRBD1 (5 bases). The germline V gene encodes CDR1 SGHNT and CDR2 YYREEE (reference sequence). The CDR3 is made up of 15 amino acids. V lost 1 base and J 1 base, leaving 10 bases between the germline ends. The CDR3 protein is CASSLQGLRTDTQYF. Here the CDR3 DNA reads TGTGCCAGCAGCTTGCAGGGCCTCCGCACAGATACGCAGTATTTT.

This clone came up a few times. The gene calls are TRBV19 and TRBJ1-5, with D possibly matching TRBD1 (6 bases). This CDR3 contains 14 residues. Germline loops: CDR1 LNHDA, CDR2 SQIVND (reference sequence). With 9 bases removed from V and 4 bases from J, the gap between germline ends came to 16 bases. The CDR3 spells CASVGGHPNQPQHF. The CDR3 region has the DNA TGTGCCAGCGTGGGGGGGCATCCGAATCAGCCCCAGCATTTT.

J is TRBJ2-3 and V is TRBV4-2, with 9 bases matching TRBD2. This CDR3 comprises 16 residues. Germline assignment: CDR1 LGHNA and CDR2 YNFKEQ. The J segment lost 0 bases and the V segment lost 4 bases, leaving 5 bases of the junction unmatched. The CDR3: CASSPLAGVSTDTQYF. CDR3 DNA sequence: TGTGCCAGCAGCCCTTTAGCGGGGGTTAGCACAGATACGCAGTATTTT.

The rearrangement joins TRBV6-1 to TRBJ1-3; no firm D call. The germline gives CDR1 MNHNS, CDR2 SASEGT. The CDR3 has 15 amino acids. V was clipped by 3 bases and J by 0 bases, with 9 bases between them. DNA for the CDR3: TGTGCCAGCAGTGAGAGTCGGGCCTCTGGAAACACCATATATTTT. Translation: CASSESRASGNTIYF.

V is TRBV27 and J is TRBJ2-2; 7 nucleotides match TRBD2. Unmatched junction bases numbered 2, after V lost 3 bases and J lost 4 bases. CDR1 and CDR2 from the germline V gene are MNHEY and SMNVEV (reference sequence). The CDR3 is 14 residues long. The CDR3 reads CASSFGLGTGELFF. For the CDR3, the DNA is TGTGCCAGCAGTTTCGGACTAGGCACCGGGGAGCTGTTTTTT.

The chain employs TRBV15 and TRBJ2-7, with D perhaps TRBD2 (5 bases). V was shortened by 0 bases and J by 2 bases, with 14 bases between the two germline ends. Germline CDR1 and CDR2: LNHNV and YYDKDF (reference sequence). The CDR3 runs 16 residues. The CDR3 is CATSRDNTRVPYEQYF. DNA for the CDR3: TGTGCCACCAGCAGAGATAATACGAGGGTTCCCTACGAGCAGTACTTC.

Only one count was recorded for this clone. The chain links TRBV5-1 to TRBJ2-3, with 11 bases matching TRBD2. Trimming took 4 bases from V and 0 from J; bases not matched to a gene: 7. Germline V gene sequence: CDR1 SGHRS, CDR2 YFSETQ. This CDR3 comprises 17 residues. The CDR3 sequence is CASSTGTSGTSTDTQYF. CDR3 nucleotides: TGCGCCAGCAGCACGGGGACTAGCGGAACTAGCACAGATACGCAGTATTTT.